The 10 T cell receptor beta chains in this list originate from one sample, sequenced in a study of T-cell reconstitution after alpha-beta-depleted transplantation in children (dated by TCRdb to the mid-2010s). The receptor library was made with PCR. The sample was run on an Illumina HiSeq 2500. To normalize quantification of the TCRbeta repertoire, the TCR libraries were built with molecular barcoding that relied on unique molecular identifiers. The public reads were run again by TCRdb, first through fastp at Q25 and then through MiXCR, and only productive beta chains were kept. Rows are combined by CDR3 protein, so each entry shows the most common genes and DNA. The sample records 450,000 to 500,000 distinct CDR3 sequences, approximately 12% of which are singletons. The ten largest clonotypes hold around 6.1% of the sample. The starting material was PBMCs from the stem cell graft donor, obtained from the stem cell graft. The source of these receptors is a human donor who donated a stem cell graft to a child with combined immunodeficiency.

The chain has TRBV12-3 or TRBV12-4 and TRBJ2-5; the D is unclear. V was trimmed by 5 bases and J by 5 bases, leaving 27 bases between them. The CDR3 totals 18 residues. The DNA for the CDR3 is TGTGCCAGCAGTACCCCCGTCCCAGCGCTCCGGCAAAGGGAGACCCAGTACTTC. Encoded protein: CASSTPVPALRQRETQYF.

This clonotype was seen repeatedly, ten times or more. CDR3 sequence reads: CASSQVQGAHDEQFF. CDR3 coding DNA: TGCGCCAGCAGCCAAGTGCAGGGGGCGCATGATGAGCAGTTCTTC. This rearrangement joins TRBV4-3 to TRBJ2-1, with TRBD1 matching over 8 bases. Trimming removed 1 base from V and 8 bases from J; junction bases left unmatched: 7. The CDR3 consists of 15 residues. Germline-derived CDR1 and CDR2 are LGHNA and YSLEER.

This clonotype has a single count. An end of the junction does not agree with germline; a read error may underlie this. The J gene is TRBJ2-7, the V gene TRBV20-1; maybe TRBD2 (5 bases). This CDR3 comprises 16 residues. Per germline, CDR1 DFQATT and CDR2 SNEGSKA (reference sequence). The CDR3 nucleotides read TGCTGTGCTAGGGAAACTAGTTTTAGAAGGGATGCCGAGCAGTACTTC. As protein: CCARETSFRRDAEQYF.

This clonotype was seen repeatedly, ten times or more. The chain links TRBV29-1 to TRBJ2-1; the match to TRBD2 covers 15 bases. CDR1 and CDR2 (germline): SQVTM, ANQGSEA. Germline trimming cut 6 bases from V and 0 bases from J; bases unmatched to any gene: 12. The CDR3 extends over 19 amino acids. CDR3 in amino acids: CSVDPGLAGGISSYNEQFF. The CDR3 DNA follows: TGCAGCGTCGATCCGGGACTAGCGGGAGGCATAAGCTCCTACAATGAGCAGTTCTTC.

The V call is TRBV7-3, the J call TRBJ1-5; 7 bases line up with TRBD1. Germline lookup yields CDR1 SGHTA and CDR2 FQGTGA. V trimming: 0 bases; J trimming: 4 bases; junction bases outside the gene matches: 6. The CDR3 contains 16 residues. CDR3 sequence reads: CASSLTGGDRNQPQHF. CDR3 in DNA: TGTGCCAGCAGCTTAACGGGGGGGGACAGAAATCAGCCCCAGCATTTT.

This clonotype was counted only a few times. The chain has TRBV21-1 and TRBJ1-6. TRBV21-1 is reported as a pseudogene. This CDR3 spans 15 amino acids. The CDR3 DNA is TGTGCCAGCAGCATAAGGAGCTCCTATAATTCACCCCTCCACTTT. Protein: CASSIRSSYNSPLHF.

This clonotype was recorded many times. The rearrangement links TRBV11-1 to TRBJ2-7; TRBD1 agrees at 7 bases. The V segment lost 5 bases and the J segment 5 bases; nucleotides outside the gene matches: 3. The CDR3 runs 12 residues. The germline V gene encodes CDR1 SGHAT and CDR2 FQDESV (reference sequence). CDR3: CASSQTGNEQYF. The DNA of the CDR3 is TGTGCCAGCAGCCAGACAGGGAACGAGCAGTACTTC.

Comments on this clonotype: The germline gene is not matched at one end of the junction; a read error may be the cause. The CDR3 reads CVSSLDPGRSGNTIYF. In DNA form, the CDR3 reads TGCGTCAGCAGCTTGGACCCGGGGCGCTCTGGAAACACCATATATTTT. The chain links TRBV5-1 to TRBJ1-3; weak D call: TRBD1 (5 bases). Germline V CDR1 and CDR2: SGHRS, YFSETQ. The CDR3 consists of 16 residues.

This rearrangement joins TRBV28 to TRBJ1-2; 7 nucleotides align to TRBD1. J lost 4 bases, V lost 1 base, and 6 bases had no gene match. Germline loops: CDR1 MDHEN, CDR2 SYDVKM. The CDR3 is 15 amino acids. Here the CDR3 reads CASSLSAGGSYGYTF. CDR3 coding DNA: TGTGCCAGCAGTTTATCTGCAGGGGGGAGCTATGGCTACACCTTC.

The V and J genes are TRBV27 and TRBJ2-1, with D maybe TRBD1 (6 bases). The CDR3 runs to 12 residues. Germline CDR1 is MNHEY and CDR2 is SMNVEV (reference sequence). Trimming cost V 6 bases and J 7 bases, with 10 bases left between them. The CDR3 loop reads CASRTGLNEQFF. The CDR3, as DNA: TGTGCCAGCAGAACAGGGCTGAATGAGCAGTTCTTC.